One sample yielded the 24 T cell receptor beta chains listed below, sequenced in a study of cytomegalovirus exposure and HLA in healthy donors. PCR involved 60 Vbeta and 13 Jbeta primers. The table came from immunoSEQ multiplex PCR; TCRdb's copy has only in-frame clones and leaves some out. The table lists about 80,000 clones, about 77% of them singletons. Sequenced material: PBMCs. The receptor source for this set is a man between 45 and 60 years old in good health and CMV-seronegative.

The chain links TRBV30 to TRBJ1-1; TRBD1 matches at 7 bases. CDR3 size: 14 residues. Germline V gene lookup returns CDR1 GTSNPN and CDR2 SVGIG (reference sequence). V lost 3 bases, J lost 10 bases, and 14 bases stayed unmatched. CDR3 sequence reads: CAWSTGTVPGRAFF. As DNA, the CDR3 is TGTGCCTGGAGCACCGGGACAGTCCCCGGCAGAGCTTTCTTT. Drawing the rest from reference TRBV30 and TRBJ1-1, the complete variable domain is SQTIHQWPATLVQPVGSPLSLECTVEGTSNPNLYWYRQAAGRGLQLLFYSVGIGQISSEVPQNLSASRPQDRQFILSSKKLLLSDSGFYLCAWSTGTVPGRAFFGQGTRLTVV.

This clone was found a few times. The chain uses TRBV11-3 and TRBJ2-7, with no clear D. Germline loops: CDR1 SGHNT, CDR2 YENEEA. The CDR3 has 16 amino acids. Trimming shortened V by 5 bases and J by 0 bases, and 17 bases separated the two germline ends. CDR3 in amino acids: CASSPPNLTPSYEQYF. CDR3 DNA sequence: TGTGCCAGCAGCCCCCCCAACCTGACACCCTCCTACGAGCAGTACTTC.

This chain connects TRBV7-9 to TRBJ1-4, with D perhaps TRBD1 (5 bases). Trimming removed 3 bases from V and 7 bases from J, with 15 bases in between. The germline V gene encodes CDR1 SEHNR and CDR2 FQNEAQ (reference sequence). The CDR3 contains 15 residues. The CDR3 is CASSFGTGMGEKLFF. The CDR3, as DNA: TGTGCCAGCAGCTTCGGTACAGGCATGGGTGAAAAACTGTTTTTT.

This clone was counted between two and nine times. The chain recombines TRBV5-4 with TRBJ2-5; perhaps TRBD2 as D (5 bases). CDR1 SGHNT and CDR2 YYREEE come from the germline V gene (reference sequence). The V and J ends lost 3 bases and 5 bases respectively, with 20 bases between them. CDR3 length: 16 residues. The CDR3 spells CASSSDRDRSIETQYF. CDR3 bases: TGTGCCAGCAGCTCGGATCGGGATCGCTCCATCGAGACCCAGTACTTC. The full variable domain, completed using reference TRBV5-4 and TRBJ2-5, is ETGVTQSPTHLIKTRGQQVTLRCSSQSGHNTVSWYQQALGQGPQFIFQYYREEENGRGNFPPRFSGLQFPNYSSELNVNALELDDSALYLCASSSDRDRSIETQYFGPGTRLLVL.

The CDR3 region is CASTSGESYSPLHF. The CDR3, as DNA: TGCGCCAGCACCTCGGGGGAGAGTTACTCACCCCTCCACTTT. The rearrangement joins TRBV5-1 to TRBJ1-6; D may be TRBD1 (5 bases). Germline values: CDR1 SGHRS, CDR2 YFSETQ. CDR3 size: 14 residues. Trimming took off 6 bases at V and 10 bases at J, with 17 bases between the two ends. Drawing the rest from reference TRBV5-1 and TRBJ1-6, the complete variable domain is KAGVTQTPRYLIKTRGQQVTLSCSPISGHRSVSWYQQTPGQGLQFLFEYFSETQRNKGNFPGRFSGRQFSNSRSEMNVSTLELGDSALYLCASTSGESYSPLHFGNGTRLTVT.

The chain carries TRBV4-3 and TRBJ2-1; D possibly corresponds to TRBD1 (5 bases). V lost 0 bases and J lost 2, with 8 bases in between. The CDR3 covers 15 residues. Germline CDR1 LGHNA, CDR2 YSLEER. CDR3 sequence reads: CASSQEETAYNEQFF. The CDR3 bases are TGCGCCAGCAGCCAAGAAGAGACAGCCTACAATGAGCAGTTCTTC.

Here the CDR3 reads CASNPSGERRETQYF. The CDR3 DNA follows: TGTGCCAGCAACCCTAGCGGGGAGCGCAGGGAGACCCAGTACTTC. The chain uses TRBV7-8 and TRBJ2-5; 9 positions match TRBD2. This CDR3 spans 15 amino acids. The V segment lost 7 bases and the J segment 5 bases; nucleotides outside the gene matches: 11. Per the germline V gene, CDR1 is SGHVS and CDR2 is FQNEAQ.

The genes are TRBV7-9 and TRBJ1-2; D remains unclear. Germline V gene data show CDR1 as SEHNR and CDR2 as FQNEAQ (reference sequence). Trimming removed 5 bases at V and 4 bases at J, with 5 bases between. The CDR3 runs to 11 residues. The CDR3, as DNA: TGTGCCAGCAGCAAGCGCTATGGCTACACCTTC. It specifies CASSKRYGYTF.

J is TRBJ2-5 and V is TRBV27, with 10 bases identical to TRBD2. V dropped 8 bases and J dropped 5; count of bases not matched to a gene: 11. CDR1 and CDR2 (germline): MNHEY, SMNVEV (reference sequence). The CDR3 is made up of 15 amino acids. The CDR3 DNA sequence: TGTGCCAGCGGGGAACTAGCGGGGCGGGGGGAGACCCAGTACTTC. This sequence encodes CASGELAGRGETQYF.

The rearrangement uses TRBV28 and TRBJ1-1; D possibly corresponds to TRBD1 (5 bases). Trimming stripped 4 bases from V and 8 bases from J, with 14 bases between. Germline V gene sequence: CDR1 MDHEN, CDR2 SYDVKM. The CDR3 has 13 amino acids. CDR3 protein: CASSSPRQLEAFF. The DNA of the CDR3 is TGTGCCAGCAGTTCCCCTAGACAGTTAGAAGCTTTCTTT.

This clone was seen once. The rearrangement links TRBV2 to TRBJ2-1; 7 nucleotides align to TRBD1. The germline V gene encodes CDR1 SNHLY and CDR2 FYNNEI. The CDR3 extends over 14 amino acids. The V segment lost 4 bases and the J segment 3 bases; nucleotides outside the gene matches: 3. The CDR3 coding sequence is TGTGCCAGCAGTGTCACAGGGGACTACAATGAGCAGTTCTTC. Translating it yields CASSVTGDYNEQFF.

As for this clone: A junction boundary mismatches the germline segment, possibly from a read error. DNA for the CDR3: TGTGCCTGGAGTGTACTGGGTCCGGGACAGGGATTAGATTTT. Translated: CAWSVLGPGQGLDF. The chain recombines TRBV30 with TRBJ1-3; 9 bases line up with TRBD1. This CDR3 is 14 amino acids long. In germline, CDR1 is GTSNPN, CDR2 SVGIG (reference sequence).

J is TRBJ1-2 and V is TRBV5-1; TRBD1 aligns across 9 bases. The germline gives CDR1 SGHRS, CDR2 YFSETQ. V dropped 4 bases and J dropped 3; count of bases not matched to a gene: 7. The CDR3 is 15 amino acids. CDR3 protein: CASSPGTGPYYGYTF. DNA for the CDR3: TGCGCCAGCAGCCCAGGGACAGGGCCCTACTATGGCTACACCTTC.

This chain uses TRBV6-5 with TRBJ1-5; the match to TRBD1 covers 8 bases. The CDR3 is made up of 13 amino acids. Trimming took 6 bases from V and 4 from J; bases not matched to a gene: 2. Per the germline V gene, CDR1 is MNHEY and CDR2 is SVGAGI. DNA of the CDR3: TGTGCCAGCAGGAGACAGGGGAATCAGCCCCAGCATTTT. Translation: CASRRQGNQPQHF.

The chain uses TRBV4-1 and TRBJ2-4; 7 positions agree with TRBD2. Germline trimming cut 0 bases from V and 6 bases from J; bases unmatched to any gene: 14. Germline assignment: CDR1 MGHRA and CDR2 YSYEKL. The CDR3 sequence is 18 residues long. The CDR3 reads CASSQEGGDLSTTNIQYF. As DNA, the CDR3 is TGCGCCAGCAGCCAAGAGGGAGGGGACTTAAGTACGACAAACATTCAGTACTTC.

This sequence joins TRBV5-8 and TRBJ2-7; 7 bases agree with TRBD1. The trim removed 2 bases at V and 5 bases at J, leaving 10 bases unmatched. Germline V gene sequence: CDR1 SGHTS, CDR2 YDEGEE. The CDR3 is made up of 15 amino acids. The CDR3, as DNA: TGTGCCAGCAGCTTAACGACAGGGTTAGGCCACGAGCAGTACTTC. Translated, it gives CASSLTTGLGHEQYF.

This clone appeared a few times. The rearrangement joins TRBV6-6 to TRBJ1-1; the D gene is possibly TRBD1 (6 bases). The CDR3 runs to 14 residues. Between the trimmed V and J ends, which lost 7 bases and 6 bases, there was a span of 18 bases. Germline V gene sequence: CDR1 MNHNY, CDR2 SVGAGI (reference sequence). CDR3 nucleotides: TGTGCCAGCATCCGTCCACAGGGCCGGCCTGAAGCTTTCTTT. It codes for CASIRPQGRPEAFF.

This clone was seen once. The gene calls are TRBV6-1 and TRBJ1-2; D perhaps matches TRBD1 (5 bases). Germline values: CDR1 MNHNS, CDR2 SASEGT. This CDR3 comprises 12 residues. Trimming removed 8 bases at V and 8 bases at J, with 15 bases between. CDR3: CASAGQFDGYTF. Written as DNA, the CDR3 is TGTGCCAGCGCCGGACAATTCGACGGCTACACCTTC.

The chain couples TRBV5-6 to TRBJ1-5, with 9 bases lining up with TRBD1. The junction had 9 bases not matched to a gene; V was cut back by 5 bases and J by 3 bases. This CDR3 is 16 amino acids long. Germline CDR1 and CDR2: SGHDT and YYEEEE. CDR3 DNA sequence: TGTGCCAGCAGTACAACCGACAGGGGGGACAATCAGCCCCAGCATTTT. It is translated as CASSTTDRGDNQPQHF.

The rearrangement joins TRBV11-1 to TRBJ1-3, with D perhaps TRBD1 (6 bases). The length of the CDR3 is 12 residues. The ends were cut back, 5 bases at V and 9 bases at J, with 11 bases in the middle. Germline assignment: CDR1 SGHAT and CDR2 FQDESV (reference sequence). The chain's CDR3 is CASSPQGTTIYF. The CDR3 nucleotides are TGTGCCAGCAGCCCACAGGGTACCACCATATATTTT.

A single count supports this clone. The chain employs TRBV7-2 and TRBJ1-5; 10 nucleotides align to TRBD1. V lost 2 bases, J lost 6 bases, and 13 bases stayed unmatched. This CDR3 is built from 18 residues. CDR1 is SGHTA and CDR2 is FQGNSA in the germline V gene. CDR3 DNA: TGTGCCAGCAGCTTATACCTCCAGGGACAGGGGCGAGGTCAGCCCCAGCATTTT. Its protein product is CASSLYLQGQGRGQPQHF.

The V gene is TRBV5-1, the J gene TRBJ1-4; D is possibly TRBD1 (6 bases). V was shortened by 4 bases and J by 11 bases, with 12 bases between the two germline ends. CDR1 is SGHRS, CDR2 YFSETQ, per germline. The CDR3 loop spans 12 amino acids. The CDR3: CASSVQGQKLFF. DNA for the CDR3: TGCGCCAGCAGCGTCCAGGGGCAGAAACTGTTTTTT.

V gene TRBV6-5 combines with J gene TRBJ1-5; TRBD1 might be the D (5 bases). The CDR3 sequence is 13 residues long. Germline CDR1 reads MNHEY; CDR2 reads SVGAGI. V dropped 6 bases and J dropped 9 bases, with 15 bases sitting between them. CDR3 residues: CASRPTQGTPQHF. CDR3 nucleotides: TGTGCCAGCAGACCAACCCAGGGAACGCCCCAGCATTTT.

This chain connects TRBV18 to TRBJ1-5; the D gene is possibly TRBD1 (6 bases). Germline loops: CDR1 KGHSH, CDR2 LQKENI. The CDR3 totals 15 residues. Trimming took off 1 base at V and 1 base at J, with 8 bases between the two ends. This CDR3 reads CASSPQGGSNQPQHF. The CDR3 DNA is TGTGCCAGCTCACCACAGGGGGGGAGCAATCAGCCCCAGCATTTT. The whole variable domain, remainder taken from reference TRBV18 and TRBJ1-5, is NAGVMQNPRHLVRRRGQEARLRCSPMKGHSHVYWYRQLPEEGLKFMVYLQKENIIDESGMPKERFSAEFPKEGPSILRIQQVVRGDSAAYFCASSPQGGSNQPQHFGDGTRLSIL.